This TCR beta chain was identified in a study of cytomegalovirus exposure and HLA in healthy donors. Study-wide background: Early on, a data release was issued that held roughly 86 million unique TCRs from HLA-typed donors. Notes on the study in general: The study labeled 150 to 200 TCR beta chains cytomegalovirus-associated. A later analysis found common viral pathogens apparently linked to several of the most significant clusters. In a later analysis, an Asian-associated ancestry cluster reportedly showed fewer N-insertions than the roughly 730-donor mean.

PCR employed 60 Vbeta and 13 Jbeta primers. Libraries were prepared by immunoSEQ multiplex PCR; TCRdb keeps only in-frame clonotypes and omits some of them. The sample lists 200,000 to 300,000 clones, roughly 80% occurring once. Worth noting for this clone: Antigen unknown.

The length of the CDR3 is 14 residues. CDR1 and CDR2 (germline): LNHDA, SQIVND (reference sequence). Trimming cost V 11 bases and J 6 bases; bases outside gene matches: 13. Sequencing used PBMCs. The rearrangement uses TRBV19 and TRBJ1-5; TRBD1 matches at 7 bases. This clonotype originated in a woman in her thirties or forties in good health and CMV-seropositive. DNA for the CDR3: TGTGCCTCGTTGTCGAGACAGGGCAGTCAGCCCCAGCATTTT. Translation: CASLSRQGSQPQHF.